This is a list of T cell receptor beta chains from one sample in a study of blood T cell repertoires in COVID-19. Data came from immunoSEQ multiplex PCR; TCRdb stores just in-frame clones and leaves some out. The table lists about 280,000 clones, around 85% of them singletons, with 2% to 3% in the top ten. The sample was PBMCs or T cells enriched from blood (not recorded which). The receptor source for this set is a woman aged 45-59 years who had recovered from COVID-19. CDR3s include the opening cysteine and the closing phenylalanine or tryptophan. D genes are given only for firm matches. Clone size is shown for a subset of rows, as once, few, many or a class of expanded clone.

-,TRBJ1-1,-,TRBV18,CASSPGSSNTEAFF,TGTGCCAGCTCACCGGGGAGTTCTAACACTGAAGCTTTCTTT
-,TRBJ1-1,-,TRBV4-1,CASSQYGGRGNTEAFF,TGCGCCAGCAGCCAATATGGGGGCAGGGGGAACACTGAAGCTTTCTTT
few,TRBJ1-1,TRBD1,TRBV3-1/TRBV3-2,CASSPRDRGHGTEAFF,TGTGCCAGCAGCCCCCGGGACAGGGGGCATGGCACTGAAGCTTTCTTT
-,TRBJ2-5,TRBD1,TRBV27,CASMRGRQETQYF,TGTGCCAGCATGAGGGGGCGCCAAGAGACCCAGTACTTC
-,TRBJ1-2,TRBD1,TRBV30,CAWSVQGAYGYTF,TGTGCCTGGAGTGTACAGGGGGCGTATGGCTACACCTTC
-,TRBJ1-1,-,TRBV2,CASALGRKNTEAFF,TGTGCCAGCGCCTTGGGGCGGAAGAACACTGAAGCTTTCTTT
once,TRBJ1-1,-,TRBV13,CASSLRRGYRTEAFF,TGTGCCAGCAGCCTAAGGCGGGGATACAGGACGGAAGCTTTCTTT
few,TRBJ1-4,TRBD1,TRBV7-6,CASSKTGTGGEKLFF,TGTGCCAGCAGCAAAACCGGGACAGGGGGTGAAAAACTGTTTTTT
-,TRBJ1-5,TRBD1,TRBV3-1/TRBV3-2,CASSQQFLGRGRNQPQHF,TGTGCCAGCAGCCAACAATTTTTAGGCAGGGGGCGCAATCAGCCCCAGCATTTT
-,TRBJ1-1,-,TRBV7-3,CASSARGINEAFF,TGTGCCAGCAGCGCGAGGGGGATTAATGAAGCTTTCTTT
-,TRBJ2-2,-,TRBV5-8,CASSLEALAQTGELFF,TGTGCCAGCAGCTTGGAGGCGTTAGCGCAGACCGGGGAGCTGTTTTTT
-,TRBJ1-1,TRBD1,TRBV19,CASSFSGTGAKNTEAFF,TGTGCCAGTAGTTTTTCCGGGACAGGGGCCAAGAACACTGAAGCTTTCTTT
few,TRBJ1-5,-,TRBV3-1/TRBV3-2,CASSQGSRKNQPQHF,TGTGCCAGCAGCCAAGGAAGCAGGAAAAATCAGCCCCAGCATTTT
-,TRBJ2-7,TRBD1,TRBV19,CASSHGTGTTYEQYF,TGTGCCAGTAGCCACGGGACAGGGACAACCTACGAGCAGTACTTC
-,TRBJ1-2,-,TRBV21-1,CASSPRGVLGREDGYTF,TGTGCCAGCAGCCCCAGGGGCGTTTTGGGGAGGGAGGATGGCTACACCTTC
few,TRBJ2-3,TRBD1,TRBV29-1,CSVAGTGADTQYF,TGCAGCGTGGCCGGGACAGGGGCAGATACGCAGTATTTT
-,TRBJ1-4,-,TRBV2,CASSERQARTNEKLFF,TGTGCCAGCAGTGAAAGACAGGCTAGAACTAATGAAAAACTGTTTTTT
-,TRBJ2-7,TRBD1,TRBV2,CASSGNRGSSYEQYF,TGTGCCAGCAGTGGAAACAGGGGGAGTTCCTACGAGCAGTACTTC
-,TRBJ1-1,-,TRBV27,CASSLYGSPNTEAFF,TGTGCCAGCAGTTTATACGGTTCTCCTAACACTGAAGCTTTCTTT
-,TRBJ2-7,-,TRBV5-1,CASSLAYDGGYEQYF,TGCGCCAGCAGCTTGGCGTACGACGGAGGCTACGAGCAGTACTTC
-,TRBJ1-3,-,TRBV7-8,CASSSDDRISGNTIYF,TGTGCCAGCAGCTCCGATGACAGGATCTCTGGAAACACCATATATTTT
-,TRBJ1-4,-,TRBV7-2,CASSLVGGRGEKLFF,TGTGCCAGCAGCTTAGTCGGGGGGCGAGGTGAAAAACTGTTTTTT
-,TRBJ2-7,TRBD1,TRBV7-2,CASSFAQGVAYEQYF,TGTGCCAGCAGCTTCGCACAGGGGGTAGCCTACGAGCAGTACTTC
-,TRBJ1-1,-,TRBV5-1,CASSLARTQNTEAFF,TGCGCCAGCAGCTTGGCCCGGACACAGAACACTGAAGCTTTCTTT
-,TRBJ2-6,TRBD2,TRBV7-6,CASSPKTSGGSSGANVLTF,TGTGCCAGCAGCCCAAAGACTAGCGGGGGATCATCTGGGGCCAACGTCCTGACTTTC
-,TRBJ2-7,-,TRBV7-8,CASSLDTSFEQYF,TGTGCCAGCAGCTTAGATACTAGCTTCGAGCAGTACTTC
-,TRBJ1-1,-,TRBV9,CASSGKVEGFRDFF,TGTGCCAGCAGCGGGAAGGTGGAGGGTTTCAGGGATTTCTTT
few,TRBJ1-6,-,TRBV5-1,CASSPGVLNSPLHF,TGCGCCAGCTCCCCTGGAGTACTCAATTCACCCCTCCACTTT
once,TRBJ2-3,TRBD2,TRBV2,CASSGGLAGVADTQYF,TGTGCCAGCAGTGGGGGACTAGCGGGGGTGGCAGATACGCAGTATTTT
-,TRBJ2-1,TRBD2,TRBV5-4,CASSLGGGAGNEQFF,TGTGCCAGCAGCTTAGGCGGGGGGGCAGGGAATGAGCAGTTCTTC
-,TRBJ1-2,-,TRBV4-2,CASSYSDSLYGYTF,TGTGCCAGCAGTTACAGCGACAGCCTCTATGGCTACACCTTC
-,TRBJ1-5,-,TRBV3-1/TRBV3-2,CASSQDPRVGGNQPQHF,TGTGCCAGCAGCCAAGATCCCAGGGTAGGGGGCAATCAGCCCCAGCATTTT
-,TRBJ1-1,-,TRBV18,CASSPTTEGNTEAFF,TGTGCCAGCTCACCTACTACTGAGGGGAACACTGAAGCTTTCTTT
-,TRBJ2-2,-,TRBV29-1,CSVLDLVEGSGELFF,TGCAGCGTCCTGGATCTGGTCGAGGGTTCCGGGGAGCTGTTTTTT
-,TRBJ2-7,TRBD1,TRBV18,CASSPTLQGAYEQYF,TGTGCCAGCTCACCGACTTTGCAGGGGGCCTACGAGCAGTACTTC
-,TRBJ1-4,-,TRBV6-5,CASSYRRGSEKLFF,TGTGCCAGCAGCTATCGCAGGGGATCTGAAAAACTGTTTTTT
-,TRBJ1-6,TRBD1,TRBV4-1,CASSQAGQGNSPLHF,TGCGCCAGCAGCCAAGCGGGACAGGGTAATTCACCCCTCCACTTT
-,TRBJ2-1,TRBD2,TRBV13,CASSPGLAGNEQFF,TGTGCCAGCAGCCCGGGACTAGCGGGGAATGAGCAGTTCTTC
-,TRBJ2-7,TRBD1,TRBV7-3,CASSWTGGYEQYF,TGTGCCAGCAGCTGGACAGGGGGCTACGAGCAGTACTTC
-,TRBJ2-4,-,TRBV19,CASRVADIQYF,TGTGCCAGTAGAGTGGCGGACATTCAGTACTTC
-,TRBJ1-4,-,TRBV10-2,CASRADYAANEKLFF,TGCGCCAGCAGAGCAGACTACGCAGCTAATGAAAAACTGTTTTTT
-,TRBJ1-5,-,TRBV9,CASSVYGFGQPQHF,TGTGCCAGCAGCGTATATGGGTTCGGGCAGCCCCAGCATTTT